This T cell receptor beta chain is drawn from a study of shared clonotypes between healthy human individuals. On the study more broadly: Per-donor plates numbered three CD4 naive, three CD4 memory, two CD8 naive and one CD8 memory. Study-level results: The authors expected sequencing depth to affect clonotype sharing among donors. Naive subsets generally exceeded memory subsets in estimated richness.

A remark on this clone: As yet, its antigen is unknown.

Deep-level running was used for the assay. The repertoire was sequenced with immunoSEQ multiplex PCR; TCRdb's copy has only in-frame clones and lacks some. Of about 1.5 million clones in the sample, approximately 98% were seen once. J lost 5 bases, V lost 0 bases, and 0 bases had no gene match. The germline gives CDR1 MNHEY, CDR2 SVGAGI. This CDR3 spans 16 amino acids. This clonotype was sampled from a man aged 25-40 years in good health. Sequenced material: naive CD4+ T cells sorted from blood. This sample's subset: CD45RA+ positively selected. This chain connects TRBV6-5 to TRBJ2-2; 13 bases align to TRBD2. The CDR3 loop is CASSYSTSGRTGELFF. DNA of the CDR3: TGTGCCAGCAGTTACTCGACTAGCGGGAGGACCGGGGAGCTGTTTTTT.